This T cell receptor (beta chain) stems from a study of cytomegalovirus exposure and HLA in healthy donors. The study, taken as a whole, reports: Rates of TCR association differed by HLA locus in a later analysis, with DRB1 highest and HLA-C lowest.

On this clone: Antigen specificity is unknown.

Trimming cost V 0 bases and J 5 bases; bases outside gene matches: 3. Germline values: CDR1 SGHNT, CDR2 YYREEE (reference sequence). CDR3 length: 15 amino acids. PCR employed 60 Vbeta and 13 Jbeta primers. Sequencing was performed with immunoSEQ multiplex PCR; in TCRdb, only in-frame clones are kept and a portion is missing. In all, the sample yields 100,000 to 150,000 clones. The source material was PBMCs. The chain combines TRBV5-4 with TRBJ2-1; 9 nucleotides agree with TRBD2. This TCR was recovered from a man in his thirties or forties in good health and CMV-seronegative. DNA for the CDR3: TGTGCCAGCAGCTTGGATCTAGCGGGGAACAATGAGCAGTTCTTC. It specifies CASSLDLAGNNEQFF.